This TCR beta chain was retrieved from a study of immune cell composition in non-small cell lung cancer (TCRdb year 2017). Regarding the research as a whole: Histologic subtype, mostly lung adenocarcinoma or squamous cell carcinoma, was determined with H&E together with p63, CK5, Napsin A and TTF-1 immunohistochemistry. For supplementary cohort #1, made up of 10 to 11 lung adenocarcinoma cases, paired tumour/lung TCR-beta sequencing was done and TIL populations were generated so that tumour reactivity could be assessed. Adaptive Biotechnologies TCR-beta sequencing was carried out on about 34 paired NSCLC tumour and non-adjacent lung specimens, as well as on about two dozen tumour-only specimens. The subtype comparisons left out a few tumour specimens with TCR-beta data because those specimens were rare histological subtypes.

A two-step multiplex PCR amplified TCR-beta CDR3 regions from genomic DNA, and the second step of the PCR added Illumina-compatible adaptors. TCR-beta immunosequencing was performed on an Illumina platform as a commercial immunoSEQ service. The paper's data handling went like this. Two measures summarised the repertoires: productive clonality, and Top 10 Clones, meaning the percentage of T-cell templates coming from the ten most frequent sequences. Values of productive clonality ranged from 0 to 1, with a monoclonal population indicated by a value of 1. Tumour-associated clones, identified using log10 scatter plots, were defined as sequences that made up at least 0.1% of tumour T-cell templates and were not found in the matched non-adjacent lung. Two-group comparisons used Student's t-tests, stages used ANOVA, and relationships used linear regression, analysed in GraphPad Prism7 and R. The clones in this table, taken by TCRdb from immuneACCESS, are in-frame only. Not every clone is retained; where verified, under half of the shortfall comes from an unresolved V gene, and the cause of the rest is unknown. Clonal size and the V and J genes are those of that table, whereas D and trimming came from the DNA. Counted in this sample were almost 3,000 clones; over 60% of them appeared once. Of the sample, approximately 15% falls within the top ten clones.

The research as a whole found: No significant correlation was found between tumour TCR-beta clonality and smoking pack-years. Significantly higher Top 10 clone scores and productive clonality were observed in lung squamous cell carcinoma than in lung adenocarcinoma tumours. Across approximately nine adenocarcinoma cases, the maximal tumour-associated clone frequency showed a strong correlation with TIL tumour reactivity, but overall clonality showed no such correlation. Nearly half of NSCLC cases had tumour-associated clones >0.5%, with more than 70% of squamous carcinomas showing such clones compared with 30% to 35% of adenocarcinomas. The reactivity cohort included only 10 or so cases, and whether tumour-reactive clones share sequences with the dominant in vivo tumour-associated clones was not shown.

The CDR3 goes from the cysteine to the phenylalanine over 15 residues. CDR3 DNA is the only sequence kept; it has 45 bases, read in frame from the first base. Trimming removed 5 bases from V and 0 bases from J, leaving 8 bases between the germline ends. From the germline V gene, CDR1 is MNHEY and CDR2 is SVGAGI. Genomic DNA was extracted with the QIAamp DNA kit from frozen aliquots of unsorted single-cell suspensions. Tumour samples were surgically resected non-small cell lung cancer tissue. Tissues were received within 2 hours of resection and processed immediately into single-cell suspensions. Tissue was mechanically dissociated and enzymatically digested with DNase I, collagenase I and hyaluronidase for approximately 31 minutes at 37 °C, then filtered and RBC-lysed. Points on this clone: Its antigen remains undetermined. Base quality data are lacking; no much larger clone is found one base away.

Rearrangement joined TRBV6-5 to TRBJ2-6; a confident D gene designation cannot be given. The TCR originated in a human donor with non-small cell lung cancer. Sequencing used lung tumor tissue. In nucleotides, the sequence is TGTGCCAGCAGTCCTCCGGGCTCTGGGGCCAACGTCCTGACTTTC. Translated, this gives CASSPPGSGANVLTF.